These T cell receptor beta chains were read from a single sample in a study of OX40 agonist ivuxolimab in advanced cancers. Clones were read by immunoSEQ multiplex PCR, and TCRdb kept only the in-frame ones, dropping some. The sample contains under 60,000 clones, around 94% of which appear only once. The material was CD4+ or CD8+ T cells sorted from blood, obtained in a trial of the OX40 agonist ivuxolimab. The receptors shown here come from an adult with an advanced solid tumor such as melanoma, head and neck, liver or kidney cancer. Both conserved end residues are part of each CDR3. The D gene is left open where the match is weak.

>.|TRBJ2-7|TRBV6-5
CASRVQESYEQYF
TGTGCCAGCAGAGTACAGGAATCCTACGAGCAGTACTTC
>.|TRBJ2-1|TRBV9
CASSVEGFSYNEQFF
TGTGCCAGCAGCGTAGAAGGGTTTTCCTACAATGAGCAGTTCTTC
>.|TRBJ2-2|TRBV30
CAWMGSAGELFF
TGTGCCTGGATGGGATCGGCCGGGGAGCTGTTTTTT
>.|TRBJ2-1|TRBV7-9
CASSHVGNEQFF
TGTGCCAGCAGCCACGTGGGCAATGAGCAGTTCTTC
>.|TRBJ1-4|TRBV19
CASSMALGRNEKLFF
TGTGCCAGTAGTATGGCCCTCGGGCGTAATGAAAAACTGTTTTTT
>.|TRBJ1-2|TRBV27
CASSSIQGPAGGYTF
TGTGCCAGCAGTTCCATCCAGGGCCCAGCGGGCGGCTACACCTTC
>.|TRBJ2-1|TRBV19
CASTSGEVHNEQFF
TGTGCCAGTACCTCGGGGGAGGTCCACAATGAGCAGTTCTTC
>.|TRBJ2-5|TRBV25-1
CASSERGGQETQYF
TGTGCCAGCAGTGAACGAGGGGGCCAAGAGACCCAGTACTTC
>.|TRBJ2-2|TRBV10-3
CAISLDSASTGELFF
TGTGCCATCAGCCTCGATTCTGCGAGCACCGGGGAGCTGTTTTTT
>TRBD2|TRBJ2-1|TRBV19
CASSIGSGSHNEQFF
TGTGCCAGTAGTATAGGTAGCGGGAGTCACAATGAGCAGTTCTTC